The 24 T cell receptor beta chains below were found in one sample sequenced in a study of T cells after yellow fever vaccination. One entry per CDR3 protein results from TCRdb running MiXCR on the 5' RACE reads. In the table there are 150,000 to 200,000 distinct CDR3 sequences, around 10% of which are singletons. This specimen was CD8+ T cells sorted from PBMCs, taken 15 days after the yellow fever booster vaccination. The receptors shown here come from a man between 18 and 35 years old who received the YFV17D yellow fever vaccine.

This clonotype has ten or more counts. The V and J genes are TRBV5-1 and TRBJ2-7, with 7 bases identical to TRBD2. The trim removed 4 bases at V and 3 bases at J, leaving 13 bases unmatched. The germline gives CDR1 SGHRS, CDR2 YFSETQ. The length of the CDR3 is 16 residues. CDR3 nucleotide sequence: TGCGCCAGCAGCCCCGAGTGGAGCGGGGACCTCTACGAGCAGTACTTC. Protein sequence: CASSPEWSGDLYEQYF.

The sample holds a few counts of this clonotype. V and J are TRBV4-1 and TRBJ2-1; D remains ambiguous. The CDR3 spans 13 residues. V was cut by 0 bases and J by 9 bases, with 9 bases left in between. CDR1 is MGHRA and CDR2 is YSYEKL in the germline V gene. The DNA for the CDR3 is TGCGCCAGCAGCCAAGAGACGTCGGCTGAGCAGTTCTTC. Its protein is CASSQETSAEQFF.

V usage is TRBV9 and J usage is TRBJ2-3; 14 nucleotides match TRBD2. Per germline, CDR1 SGDLS and CDR2 YYNGEE. The CDR3 contains 15 residues. Germline trimming cut 3 bases from V and 8 bases from J; bases unmatched to any gene: 5. The DNA for the CDR3 is TGTGCCAGCAGCGGGAGACTAGCGGGGGGGCCTACGCAGTATTTT. Translating it yields CASSGRLAGGPTQYF.

J is TRBJ2-4 and V is TRBV6-1, with TRBD2 as a possible D gene (6 bases). Between the trimmed V and J ends, which lost 4 bases and 5 bases, there was a span of 12 bases. This CDR3 region has 14 residues. Germline CDR1 is MNHNS and CDR2 is SASEGT. The CDR3 region is CASSAAGTQNIQYF. CDR3 nucleotide sequence: TGTGCCAGCAGTGCCGCCGGGACTCAAAACATTCAGTACTTC.

This clonotype showed up many times. The chain has TRBV11-2 and TRBJ1-2; D uncertain. V gave up 0 bases and J gave up 7 bases, with 6 bases separating them. This CDR3 has 12 amino acids. Per germline, CDR1 SGHAT and CDR2 FQNNGV. The DNA of the CDR3 is TGTGCCAGCAGCTTAGAAGCGGGTGGCTACACCTTC. Its protein is CASSLEAGGYTF. Combining the CDR3 with reference TRBV11-2 and TRBJ1-2 gives the whole variable domain EAGVAQSPRYKIIEKRQSVAFWCNPISGHATLYWYQQILGQGPKLLIQFQNNGVVDDSQLPKDRFSAERLKGVDSTLKIQPAKLEDSAVYLCASSLEAGGYTFGSGTRLTVV.

The V gene is TRBV29-1, the J gene TRBJ2-5; 9 positions match TRBD2. Germline V gene data show CDR1 as SQVTM and CDR2 as ANQGSEA. V was pared by 6 bases and J by 7 bases, with 9 bases of the junction left unmatched. CDR3 length equals 13 residues. DNA of the CDR3: TGCAGCGTCAGCGGGGGGCTCCCAGTGACCCAGTACTTC. Translating gives CSVSGGLPVTQYF.

The chain couples TRBV5-1 to TRBJ2-3; 7 bases align to TRBD2. Germline assignment: CDR1 SGHRS and CDR2 YFSETQ. This CDR3 is 15 amino acids long. The V gene end was trimmed by 4 bases and the J gene end by 0 bases; junction bases not matched to a gene: 5. CDR3 in amino acids: CASSGLAVSTDTQYF. The CDR3 nucleotides read TGCGCCAGCAGCGGGCTAGCGGTGAGCACAGATACGCAGTATTTT.

For this clonotype: This clone may be a read error of a much larger clone one base away. The chain couples TRBV7-9 to TRBJ1-1; D uncertain. Deletions cut 1 base from V and 4 bases from J, with 4 bases between. The CDR3 sequence is 12 residues long. Germline V gene lookup returns CDR1 SEHNR and CDR2 FQNEAQ (reference sequence). This chain's CDR3 is CASSLGSTEAFF. CDR3 sequence (DNA): TGTGCCAGCAGCTTAGGGAGCACTGAAGCTTTCTTT.

The chain combines TRBV9 with TRBJ2-7; 9 nucleotides align to TRBD2. J was trimmed by 0 bases and V by 0 bases; bases with no gene match: 10. The CDR3 runs 18 residues. Germline CDR1 is SGDLS and CDR2 is YYNGEE. The DNA of the CDR3 is TGTGCCAGCAGCGTAGGTGTCCTAGCGGGAACACACTCCTACGAGCAGTACTTC. Translating gives CASSVGVLAGTHSYEQYF.

In this sample, this clonotype turned up a few times. V gene TRBV7-8 combines with J gene TRBJ1-1; 11 nucleotides agree with TRBD1. The germline V gene encodes CDR1 SGHVS and CDR2 FQNEAQ. V shed 5 bases, J shed 5 bases, and the junction held 7 bases outside the gene matches. The CDR3 is made up of 15 amino acids. Here the CDR3 reads CASSGGTGGYTEAFF. CDR3 coding DNA: TGTGCCAGCAGCGGCGGGACAGGGGGGTATACTGAAGCTTTCTTT. Full variable domain (missing parts from reference TRBV7-8 and TRBJ1-1): GAGVSQSPRYKVAKRGQDVALRCDPISGHVSLFWYQQALGQGPEFLTYFQNEAQLDKSGLPSDRFFAERPEGSVSTLKIQRTQQEDSAVYLCASSGGTGGYTEAFFGQGTRLTVV.

The chain's CDR3 is CASRGGGGTEAFF. In DNA form, the CDR3 reads TGTGCCAGCAGAGGAGGGGGAGGCACTGAAGCTTTCTTT. The V gene is TRBV6-2 or TRBV6-3, the J gene TRBJ1-1; D possibly corresponds to TRBD1 (6 bases). V was shortened by 6 bases and J by 4 bases, with 12 bases between the two germline ends. The germline V gene encodes CDR1 MNHEY and CDR2 SVGEGT. The CDR3 spans 13 residues.

The chain links TRBV25-1 to TRBJ2-5; D not resolved. Germline CDR1 is MGHDK and CDR2 is SYGVNS. V was clipped by 1 base and J by 5 bases, with 11 bases between them. The CDR3 contains 14 residues. CDR3 amino acids: CASSESSSGETQYF. The CDR3 bases are TGTGCCAGCAGTGAATCGTCCTCCGGGGAGACCCAGTACTTC.

The gene calls are TRBV7-9 and TRBJ1-1; no clear D gene. The CDR3 is 14 residues long. From germline, CDR1 is SEHNR and CDR2 FQNEAQ (reference sequence). The V and J ends lost 5 bases and 5 bases respectively, with 15 bases between them. The CDR3 protein is CASSQLSIRTEAFF. The CDR3 bases are TGTGCCAGCAGCCAATTAAGCATACGTACTGAAGCTTTCTTT.

This clonotype was observed many times. The CDR3 reads CASSFGAGGHYGYTF. The CDR3, as DNA: TGTGCCAGCAGTTTCGGGGCAGGGGGACACTATGGCTACACCTTC. This chain connects TRBV12-3 or TRBV12-4 to TRBJ1-2, with 7 bases identical to TRBD1. V was pared by 3 bases and J by 3 bases, with 7 bases of the junction left unmatched. The CDR3 consists of 15 residues.

Only a few counts were recorded for this clonotype. The chain links TRBV5-1 to TRBJ2-1; D possibly corresponds to TRBD2 (6 bases). From germline, CDR1 is SGHRS and CDR2 YFSETQ. The CDR3 loop spans 15 amino acids. Deletions cut 0 bases from V and 12 bases from J, with 19 bases between. CDR3 sequence reads: CASSLDRTMVSGQFF. The CDR3 DNA follows: TGCGCCAGCAGCTTGGACCGGACTATGGTTAGCGGGCAGTTCTTC.

This clonotype was seen repeatedly, ten times or more. The V gene is TRBV5-5, the J gene TRBJ2-7; a possible D gene is TRBD1 (6 bases). The CDR3 length is 16 residues. V was pared by 5 bases and J by 1 base, with 19 bases between. Looked up from germline, CDR1 is SGHKS and CDR2 is YYEKEE (reference sequence). CDR3: CASRPTLDSPSYEQYF. Written as DNA, the CDR3 is TGTGCCAGCAGGCCCACCCTGGACAGTCCATCCTACGAGCAGTACTTC.

This clonotype was seen only a few times. The V gene is TRBV3-1, the J gene TRBJ1-1, with D maybe TRBD1 (6 bases). The V end was cut by 5 bases, the J end by 5 bases, with 18 bases between. Germline V gene sequence: CDR1 LGHDT, CDR2 YNNKEL (reference sequence). This CDR3 is built from 15 residues. CDR3 residues: CASSERGVGWTEAFF. In DNA form, the CDR3 reads TGTGCCAGCAGCGAAAGGGGGGTAGGGTGGACTGAAGCTTTCTTT.

The chain joins TRBV7-2 to TRBJ2-7, with a weak D call TRBD1 (5 bases). Trimming left V 5 bases short and J 4 bases short, with 12 bases between. The CDR3 spans 13 residues. Germline loops: CDR1 SGHTA, CDR2 FQGNSA. Here the CDR3 reads CASSQTTVYEQYF. In nucleotides, the CDR3 is TGTGCCAGCAGCCAAACGACAGTATACGAGCAGTACTTC.

CDR3 protein: CASSLRGSGGEQFF. The CDR3 region has the DNA TGTGCCAGCAGCCTCCGTGGTAGCGGGGGGGAGCAGTTCTTC. The chain combines TRBV7-3 with TRBJ2-1; 10 bases are a match to TRBD2. Germline CDR1 and CDR2: SGHTA and FQGTGA. V trimming: 5 bases; J trimming: 10 bases; junction bases outside the gene matches: 8. This CDR3 region has 14 residues.

The V gene is TRBV24-1, the J gene TRBJ2-2, with 10 bases fitting TRBD1. From germline, CDR1 is KGHDR and CDR2 SFDVKD. The CDR3 totals 14 residues. The junction had 5 bases not matched to a gene; V was cut back by 9 bases and J by 5 bases. This CDR3 reads CATGDRGGTGELFF. CDR3 coding DNA: TGTGCCACCGGGGACAGGGGCGGGACCGGGGAGCTGTTTTTT.

This clonotype was counted between two and nine times. The chain joins TRBV6-6 to TRBJ2-3, with D possibly being TRBD2 (5 bases). Germline CDR1 MNHNY, CDR2 SVGAGI (reference sequence). The V and J ends lost 0 bases and 2 bases respectively, with 12 bases between them. The CDR3 has 16 residues. The CDR3 spells CASSYSMEVVTDTQYF. The DNA of the CDR3 is TGTGCCAGCAGTTACTCGATGGAGGTAGTCACAGATACGCAGTATTTT.

The J gene is TRBJ2-3, the V gene TRBV4-2; perhaps D is TRBD1 or TRBD2 (6 bases each). CDR3 length equals 15 residues. Trimming cost V 7 bases and J 6 bases, with 20 bases left between them. CDR1 LGHNA and CDR2 YNFKEQ come from the germline V gene. The CDR3 is CASTANTGAADTQYF. Here the CDR3 DNA reads TGTGCCAGCACCGCCAATACGGGGGCGGCGGATACGCAGTATTTT.

This clonotype has a handful of counts. The rearrangement links TRBV27 to TRBJ2-2; 10 positions match TRBD2. This CDR3 has 16 residues. The V segment lost 7 bases and the J segment 7 bases; nucleotides outside the gene matches: 12. Germline V lookup: CDR1 MNHEY, CDR2 SMNVEV (reference sequence). In DNA, the CDR3 is TGTGCCAGCACCCCCGCACTAGCGGGGAGGGTCGGGGAGCTGTTTTTT. It encodes CASTPALAGRVGELFF.

This clonotype was detected a few times. The chain carries TRBV5-1 and TRBJ2-7; 11 bases align to TRBD1. Germline V gene lookup returns CDR1 SGHRS and CDR2 YFSETQ. With V trimmed by 3 bases and J by 4 bases, 3 bases remained unmatched. This CDR3 has 14 residues. The CDR3 DNA follows: TGCGCCAGCAGCTGGACAGGGGGCGGATACGAGCAGTACTTC. This translates into CASSWTGGGYEQYF. The whole variable domain, remainder taken from reference TRBV5-1 and TRBJ2-7, is KAGVTQTPRYLIKTRGQQVTLSCSPISGHRSVSWYQQTPGQGLQFLFEYFSETQRNKGNFPGRFSGRQFSNSRSEMNVSTLELGDSALYLCASSWTGGGYEQYFGPGTRLTVT.